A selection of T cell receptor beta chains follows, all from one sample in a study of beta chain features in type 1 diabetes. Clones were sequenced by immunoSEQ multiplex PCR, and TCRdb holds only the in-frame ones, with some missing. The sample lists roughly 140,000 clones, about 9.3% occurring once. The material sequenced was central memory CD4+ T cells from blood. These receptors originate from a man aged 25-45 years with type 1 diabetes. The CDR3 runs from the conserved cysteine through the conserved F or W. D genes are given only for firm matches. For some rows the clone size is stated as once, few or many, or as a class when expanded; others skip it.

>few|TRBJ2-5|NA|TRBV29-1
CSVDTEETQYF
TGCAGCGTTGACACGGAGGAGACCCAGTACTTC
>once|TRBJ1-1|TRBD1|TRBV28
CASNPGQGPTEAFF
TGTGCCAGCAATCCGGGACAGGGGCCCACTGAAGCTTTCTTT
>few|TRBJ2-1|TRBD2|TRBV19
CASKPSIAGPYEQFF
TGTGCCAGTAAACCTAGTATAGCGGGGCCCTATGAGCAGTTCTTC
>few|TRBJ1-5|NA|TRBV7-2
CASSPTGLLNDKPQHF
TGTGCCAGCAGCCCGACCGGACTCCTAAACGATAAGCCCCAGCATTTT
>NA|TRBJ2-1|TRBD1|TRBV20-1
CSAFDRVGQFF
TGCAGTGCTTTCGACAGGGTTGGGCAGTTCTTC
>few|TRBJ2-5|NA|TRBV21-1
CASSKERQGPQETQYF
TGTGCCAGCAGCAAAGAGCGACAGGGCCCCCAAGAGACCCAGTACTTC
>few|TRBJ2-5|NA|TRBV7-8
CASSRDQETQYF
TGTGCCAGCAGCCGGGACCAAGAGACCCAGTACTTC
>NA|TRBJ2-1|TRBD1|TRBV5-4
CASSLGTGSYNEQFF
TGTGCCAGCAGCTTGGGGACAGGATCCTACAATGAGCAGTTCTTC
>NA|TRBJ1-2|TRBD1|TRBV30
CAWSVSTGANYGYTF
TGTGCCTGGAGTGTATCGACAGGGGCTAACTATGGCTACACCTTC
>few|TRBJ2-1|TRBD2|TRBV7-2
CASSWGLSYNEQFF
TGTGCCAGCAGTTGGGGACTAAGCTACAATGAGCAGTTCTTC
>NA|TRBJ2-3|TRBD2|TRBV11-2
CASSGSGDTQYF
TGTGCCAGTAGCGGGAGCGGTGATACGCAGTATTTT
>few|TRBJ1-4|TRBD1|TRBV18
CASSPRQGRDEKLFF
TGTGCCAGCTCACCGCGACAGGGAAGGGATGAAAAACTGTTTTTT
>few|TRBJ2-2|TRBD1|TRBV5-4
CASSPGQGFSGELFF
TGTGCCAGCAGTCCGGGACAGGGATTTTCTGGGGAGCTGTTTTTT
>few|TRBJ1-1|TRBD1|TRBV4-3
CASSQHGTVEAFF
TGCGCCAGCAGCCAACACGGGACAGTTGAAGCTTTCTTT
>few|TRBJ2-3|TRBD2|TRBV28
CASSLYASGVTDTQYF
TGTGCCAGCAGTTTATACGCTAGCGGGGTCACAGATACGCAGTATTTT
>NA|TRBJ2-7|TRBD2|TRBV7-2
CASSPGGTRDYEQYF
TGTGCCAGCAGCCCCGGCGGGACTAGAGACTACGAGCAGTACTTC
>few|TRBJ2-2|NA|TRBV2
CASSEGLARTGELFF
TGTGCCAGCAGTGAAGGGCTAGCGAGGACCGGGGAGCTGTTTTTT
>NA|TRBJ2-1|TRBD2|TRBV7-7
CASSLAGGNEQFF
TGTGCTAGCAGCTTAGCGGGAGGCAATGAGCAGTTCTTC
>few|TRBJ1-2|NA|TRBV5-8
CASSPGSYRYTF
TGTGCCAGCAGCCCTGGGAGCTATCGCTACACCTTC
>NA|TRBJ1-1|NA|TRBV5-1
CASSPQGLNTEAFF
TGCGCCAGCAGCCCACAGGGATTGAACACTGAAGCTTTCTTT
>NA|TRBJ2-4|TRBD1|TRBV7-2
CASSPGSGGKNIQYF
TGTGCCAGCAGCCCGGGGTCAGGGGGCAAAAACATTCAGTACTTC
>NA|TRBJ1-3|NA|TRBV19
CASSIRSSGNTIYF
TGTGCCAGTAGTATAAGGAGCTCTGGAAACACCATATATTTT
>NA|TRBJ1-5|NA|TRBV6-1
CASSVRDAGTSNQPQHF
TGTGCCAGCAGTGTAAGGGACGCGGGAACCTCCAATCAGCCCCAGCATTTT
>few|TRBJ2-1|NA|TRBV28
CASSPSQGEGHNEQFF
TGTGCCAGCAGCCCCTCACAGGGGGAGGGGCACAATGAGCAGTTCTTC
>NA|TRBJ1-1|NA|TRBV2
CASNTPGQNTEAFF
TGTGCCAGCAACACTCCGGGACAAAACACTGAAGCTTTCTTT
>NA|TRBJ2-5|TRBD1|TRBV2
CASSLDREETQYF
TGTGCCAGCAGTTTGGACAGGGAAGAGACCCAGTACTTC
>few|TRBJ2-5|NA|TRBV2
CASSESGDATQYF
TGTGCCAGCAGTGAGTCGGGGGACGCGACCCAGTACTTC
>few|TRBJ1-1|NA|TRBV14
CASSQTRQVGTFF
TGTGCCAGCAGCCAAACCAGACAGGTTGGGACTTTCTTT
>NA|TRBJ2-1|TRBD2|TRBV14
CASSPQAGLAGAGMFF
TGTGCCAGCAGCCCCCAAGCGGGACTAGCGGGAGCGGGAATGTTCTTC
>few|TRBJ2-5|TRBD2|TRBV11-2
CASSLTAGGPETQYF
TGTGCCAGCAGCTTAACTGCGGGAGGGCCGGAGACCCAGTACTTC
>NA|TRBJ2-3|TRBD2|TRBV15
CATSRGLAGSTDTQYF
TGTGCCACCAGCAGAGGACTAGCCGGAAGCACAGATACGCAGTATTTT
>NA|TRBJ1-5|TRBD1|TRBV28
CASSRDRGNQPQHF
TGTGCCAGCAGCCGGGACAGGGGCAATCAGCCCCAGCATTTT
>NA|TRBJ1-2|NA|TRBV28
CASSLQGNYGYTF
TGTGCCAGCAGTTTACAGGGGAACTATGGCTACACCTTC
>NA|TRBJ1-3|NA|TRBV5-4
CASQGSSGNTIYF
TGTGCCAGCCAGGGATCCTCTGGAAACACCATATATTTT
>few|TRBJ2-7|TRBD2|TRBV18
CASSPPGRGAWEQYF
TGTGCCAGCTCACCACCCGGGCGGGGGGCTTGGGAGCAGTACTTC
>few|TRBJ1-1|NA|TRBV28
CASSPRLNTEAFF
TGTGCCAGCAGTCCTCGGTTGAACACTGAAGCTTTCTTT
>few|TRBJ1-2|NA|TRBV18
CASSSLRTEYGYTF
TGTGCCAGCTCATCCCTCCGGACAGAGTATGGCTACACCTTC
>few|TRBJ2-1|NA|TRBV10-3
CAILQNGGNEQFF
TGTGCCATCCTTCAGAATGGTGGCAATGAGCAGTTCTTC
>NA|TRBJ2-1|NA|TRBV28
CASSPTGNEQFF
TGTGCCAGCAGCCCAACGGGGAATGAGCAGTTCTTC
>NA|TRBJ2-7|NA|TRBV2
CADSDSSYEQYF
TGTGCCGACTCAGATAGCTCCTACGAGCAGTACTTC
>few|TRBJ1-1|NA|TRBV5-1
CASSIQFPTEAFF
TGCGCCAGCAGTATACAGTTCCCCACTGAAGCTTTCTTT
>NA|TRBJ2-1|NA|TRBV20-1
CSALAHNEQFF
TGCAGTGCTTTGGCCCACAATGAGCAGTTCTTC
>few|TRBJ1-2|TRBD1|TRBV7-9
CASSPRTGGGYTF
TGTGCCAGCAGCCCAAGGACAGGGGGTGGCTACACCTTC
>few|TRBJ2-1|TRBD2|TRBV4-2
CASSQDFLAGAYNEQFF
TGTGCCAGCAGCCAAGATTTCTTAGCGGGAGCCTACAATGAGCAGTTCTTC
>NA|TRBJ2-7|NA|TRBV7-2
CASSRGLQRSYEQYF
TGTGCCAGCAGCCGGGGACTCCAAAGGAGCTACGAGCAGTACTTC
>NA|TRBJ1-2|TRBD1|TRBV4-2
CASSQPRQGLRDGYTF
TGTGCCAGCAGCCAACCAAGACAGGGATTGAGGGATGGCTACACCTTC
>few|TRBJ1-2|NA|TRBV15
CATSRGRSANYGYTF
TGTGCCACCAGCAGAGGAAGGAGTGCTAACTATGGCTACACCTTC
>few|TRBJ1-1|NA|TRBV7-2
CASSTERDTEAFF
TGTGCCAGCAGCACCGAGAGGGACACTGAAGCTTTCTTT
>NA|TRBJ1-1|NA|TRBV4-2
CASSLDTRVTEAFF
TGTGCCAGCAGCCTAGACACCCGGGTGACTGAAGCTTTCTTT
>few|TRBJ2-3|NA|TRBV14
CASSQRDTNTDTQYF
TGTGCCAGCAGCCAAAGAGATACGAATACAGATACGCAGTATTTT
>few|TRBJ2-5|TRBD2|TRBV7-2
CASSLVAGGQETQYF
TGTGCCAGCAGCTTAGTAGCGGGAGGGCAAGAGACCCAGTACTTC
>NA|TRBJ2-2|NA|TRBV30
CAGEARLNTGELFF
TGTGCCGGCGAGGCGAGACTTAACACCGGGGAGCTGTTTTTT
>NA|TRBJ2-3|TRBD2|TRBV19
CATRGGTDTQYF
TGTGCCACCCGGGGGGGAACAGATACGCAGTATTTT